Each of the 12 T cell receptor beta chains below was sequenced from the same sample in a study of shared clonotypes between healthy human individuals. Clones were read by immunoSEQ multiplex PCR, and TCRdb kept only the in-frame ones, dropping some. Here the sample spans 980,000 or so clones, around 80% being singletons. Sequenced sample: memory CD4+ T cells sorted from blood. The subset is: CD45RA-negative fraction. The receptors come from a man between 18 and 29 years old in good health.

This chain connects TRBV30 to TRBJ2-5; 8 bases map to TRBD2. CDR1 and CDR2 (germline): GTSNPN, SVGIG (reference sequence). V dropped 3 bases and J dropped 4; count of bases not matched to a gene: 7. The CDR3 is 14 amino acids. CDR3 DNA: TGTGCCTGGAGACAACGTCTAGCGGGAGAGACCCAGTACTTC. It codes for CAWRQRLAGETQYF.

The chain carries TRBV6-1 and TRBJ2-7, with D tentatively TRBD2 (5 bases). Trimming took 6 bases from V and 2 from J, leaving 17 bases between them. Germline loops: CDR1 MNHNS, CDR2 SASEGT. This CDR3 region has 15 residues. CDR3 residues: CASSAEGALTYEQYF. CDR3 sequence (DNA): TGTGCCAGCAGCGCCGAGGGAGCTCTTACCTACGAGCAGTACTTC.

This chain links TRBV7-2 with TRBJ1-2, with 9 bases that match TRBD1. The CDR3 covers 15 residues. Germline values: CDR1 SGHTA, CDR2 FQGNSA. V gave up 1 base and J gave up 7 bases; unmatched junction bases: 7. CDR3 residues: CASSLDTGGAGGYTF. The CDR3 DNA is TGTGCCAGCAGCTTAGACACAGGGGGCGCCGGTGGCTACACCTTC.

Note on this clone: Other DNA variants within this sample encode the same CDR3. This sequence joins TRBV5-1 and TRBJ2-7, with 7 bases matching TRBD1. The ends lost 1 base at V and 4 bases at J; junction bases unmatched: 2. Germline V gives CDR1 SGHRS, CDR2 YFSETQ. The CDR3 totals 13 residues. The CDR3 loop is CASSLWTGYEQYF. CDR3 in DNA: TGCGCCAGCAGCTTGTGGACAGGTTACGAGCAGTACTTC.

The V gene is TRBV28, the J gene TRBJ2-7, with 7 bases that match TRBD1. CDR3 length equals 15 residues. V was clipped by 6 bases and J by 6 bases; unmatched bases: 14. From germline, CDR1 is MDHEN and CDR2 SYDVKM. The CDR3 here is CASRTPTGQVGEQYF. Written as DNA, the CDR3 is TGTGCCAGCAGGACGCCGACAGGGCAGGTTGGCGAGCAGTACTTC. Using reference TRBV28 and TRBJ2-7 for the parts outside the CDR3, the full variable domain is DVKVTQSSRYLVKRTGEKVFLECVQDMDHENMFWYRQDPGLGLRLIYFSYDVKMKEKGDIPEGYSVSREKKERFSLILESASTNQTSMYLCASRTPTGQVGEQYFGPGTRLTVT.

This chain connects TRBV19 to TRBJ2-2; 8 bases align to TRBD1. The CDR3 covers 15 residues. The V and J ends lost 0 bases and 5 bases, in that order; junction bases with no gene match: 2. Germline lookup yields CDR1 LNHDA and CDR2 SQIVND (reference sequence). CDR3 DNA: TGTGCCAGTAGTATAGATCGGACAGGGACCGGGGAGCTGTTTTTT. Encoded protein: CASSIDRTGTGELFF.

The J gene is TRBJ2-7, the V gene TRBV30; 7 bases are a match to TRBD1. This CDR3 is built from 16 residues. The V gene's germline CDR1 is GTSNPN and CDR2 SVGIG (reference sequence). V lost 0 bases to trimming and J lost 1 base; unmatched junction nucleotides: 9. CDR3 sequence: CAWSVGHRDSSYEQYF. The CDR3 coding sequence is TGTGCCTGGAGTGTAGGGCACCGGGACAGTTCCTACGAGCAGTACTTC.

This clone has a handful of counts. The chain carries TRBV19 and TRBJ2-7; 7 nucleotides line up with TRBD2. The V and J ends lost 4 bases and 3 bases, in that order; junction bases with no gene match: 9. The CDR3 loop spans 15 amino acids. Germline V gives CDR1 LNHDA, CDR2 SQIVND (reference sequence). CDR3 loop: CASSTGSSGIYEQYF. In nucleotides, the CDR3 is TGTGCCAGTAGTACGGGGTCTAGCGGAATCTACGAGCAGTACTTC.

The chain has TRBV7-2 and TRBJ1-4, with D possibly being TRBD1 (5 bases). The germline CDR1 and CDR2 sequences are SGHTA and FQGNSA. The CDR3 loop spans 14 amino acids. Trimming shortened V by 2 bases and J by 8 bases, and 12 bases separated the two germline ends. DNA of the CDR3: TGTGCCAGCAGCTTATCGGGACGAGGAGAAAAACTGTTTTTT. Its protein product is CASSLSGRGEKLFF.

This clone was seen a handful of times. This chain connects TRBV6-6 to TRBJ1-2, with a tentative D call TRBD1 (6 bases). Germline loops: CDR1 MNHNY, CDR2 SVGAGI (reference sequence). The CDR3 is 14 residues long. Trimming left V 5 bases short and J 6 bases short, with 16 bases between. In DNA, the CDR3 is TGTGCCAGCAGTCCAATACAGGGTCCGAATGGCTACACCTTC. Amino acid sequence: CASSPIQGPNGYTF.

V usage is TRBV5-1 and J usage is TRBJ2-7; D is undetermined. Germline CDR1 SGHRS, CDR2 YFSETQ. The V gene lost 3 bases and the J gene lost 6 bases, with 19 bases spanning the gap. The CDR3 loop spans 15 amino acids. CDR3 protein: CASSSLTRSSAEQYF. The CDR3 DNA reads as TGCGCCAGCAGCTCGTTGACCCGGAGCAGTGCCGAGCAGTACTTC.

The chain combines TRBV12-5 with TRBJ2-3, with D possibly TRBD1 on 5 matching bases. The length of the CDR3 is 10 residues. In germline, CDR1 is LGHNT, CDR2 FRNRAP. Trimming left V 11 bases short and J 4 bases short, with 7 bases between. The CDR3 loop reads CAGAADTQYF. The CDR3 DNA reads TGTGCTGGGGCTGCAGATACGCAGTATTTT.